The 18 T cell receptor beta chains listed next were all sequenced from one sample in a study of cytomegalovirus exposure and HLA in healthy donors. PCR was performed using 60 Vbeta and 13 Jbeta primers. Data came from immunoSEQ multiplex PCR; TCRdb stores just in-frame clones and leaves some out. The sample lists some 100,000 clones; approximately 73% were seen once. Sequencing was carried out using PBMCs. The receptor source for this set is a woman aged 45-59 years in good health and CMV-seropositive.

This clone appeared a single time. The chain carries TRBV7-2 and TRBJ2-1; D is uncertain. V was shortened by 5 bases and J by 4 bases, with 6 bases between the two germline ends. The CDR3 consists of 12 residues. Per the germline V gene, CDR1 is SGHTA and CDR2 is FQGNSA. The CDR3 sequence: CASSPLYNEQFF. The CDR3 DNA reads as TGTGCCAGCAGCCCACTATACAATGAGCAGTTCTTC.

The chain carries TRBV29-1 and TRBJ2-3, with 8 bases matching TRBD2. Germline values: CDR1 SQVTM, CDR2 ANQGSEA. The CDR3 is made up of 13 amino acids. The V segment lost 8 bases and the J segment 4 bases; nucleotides outside the gene matches: 8. CDR3 DNA: TGCAGCTCCGGGAGGGGGAGAGCAGATACGCAGTATTTT. It translates to CSSGRGRADTQYF.

V and J are TRBV5-4 and TRBJ1-5; possibly TRBD1 for D (6 bases). The CDR3 has 14 amino acids. CDR1 is SGHNT, CDR2 YYREEE, per germline (reference sequence). Deletions cut 5 bases from V and 7 bases from J, with 16 bases between. The CDR3: CASSHGGAGQPQHF. CDR3 bases: TGTGCCAGCAGTCACGGGGGGGCAGGGCAGCCCCAGCATTTT.

Of note for this clone: The junction does not match germline at one end; this may be a read error. The genes are TRBV4-2 and TRBJ2-7; D is possibly TRBD2 (7 bases). The germline gives CDR1 LGHNA, CDR2 YNFKEQ. The length of the CDR3 is 14 residues. CDR3 sequence: CASSQDRGREQYDF. The CDR3, as DNA: TGTGCCAGCAGCCAAGATAGGGGGAGGGAGCAGTATGACTTC.

V usage is TRBV5-8 and J usage is TRBJ2-6, with TRBD2 matching over 7 bases. The CDR3 totals 20 residues. CDR1 is SGHTS and CDR2 is YDEGEE in the germline V gene. The trim removed 6 bases at V and 6 bases at J, leaving 24 bases unmatched. CDR3 in amino acids: CASTPRLAFSPWAEANVLTF. CDR3 DNA sequence: TGTGCCAGCACCCCTAGACTAGCCTTTAGCCCATGGGCCGAGGCCAACGTCCTGACTTTC.

In its sample, this clone was seen once. The chain uses TRBV2 and TRBJ2-1; 8 bases fit TRBD2. From germline, CDR1 is SNHLY and CDR2 FYNNEI. The V and J ends lost 8 bases and 4 bases, in that order; junction bases with no gene match: 7. The CDR3 runs 14 residues. The CDR3 reads CASLRREVYNEQFF. The DNA for the CDR3 is TGTGCCAGCCTTCGGCGGGAGGTTTACAATGAGCAGTTCTTC.

This clone occurred once. One end of the junction does not line up with germline, which may come from a read error. The gene calls are TRBV7-7 and TRBJ2-2, with 10 bases lining up with TRBD2. The CDR3 has 21 residues. From germline, CDR1 is SSHAT and CDR2 FNYEAQ (reference sequence). CDR3 loop: CASSLRVSDERGGRITGELFF. In DNA, the CDR3 is TGTGCTAGCAGCTTACGGGTATCAGATGAGCGGGGGGGCCGGATCACCGGGGAGCTGTTTTTT.

Details on this clone: Other DNA sequences in this specimen translate into the identical CDR3. Here the CDR3 reads CASSLSGRSQETQYF. CDR3 nucleotide sequence: TGCGCCAGCAGTCTTAGCGGGAGGTCTCAAGAGACCCAGTACTTC. The V gene is TRBV5-1, the J gene TRBJ2-5, with TRBD2 identical over 10 bases. V lost 5 bases, J lost 2 bases, and 6 bases stayed unmatched. CDR1 is SGHRS, CDR2 YFSETQ, per germline. CDR3 length equals 15 residues.

The V call is TRBV2, the J call TRBJ2-1, with 10 bases matching TRBD2. V shed 6 bases and J 0 bases; nucleotides not matched to a gene: 11. CDR1 and CDR2 (germline): SNHLY, FYNNEI. The CDR3 length is 18 residues. CDR3 in DNA: TGTGCCAGCAGAAACCTTCCTAGCGGGGGTTACTCCTACAATGAGCAGTTCTTC. Translation: CASRNLPSGGYSYNEQFF. Combining the CDR3 with reference TRBV2 and TRBJ2-1 gives the whole variable domain EPEVTQTPSHQVTQMGQEVILRCVPISNHLYFYWYRQILGQKVEFLVSFYNNEISEKSEIFDDQFSVERPDGSNFTLKIRSTKLEDSAMYFCASRNLPSGGYSYNEQFFGPGTRLTVL.

This clone came up a few times. The V and J genes are TRBV10-1 and TRBJ2-1; 11 positions agree with TRBD2. The CDR3 runs to 16 residues. Trimming cost V 3 bases and J 10 bases; bases outside gene matches: 11. Germline V gene lookup returns CDR1 WNHNN and CDR2 SYGVQD (reference sequence). CDR3 sequence (DNA): TGCGCCAGCAGTGAAGCGGCTAGCGGGGGGTTGAGCGAGCAGTTCTTC. Translated: CASSEAASGGLSEQFF.

The V call is TRBV6-5, the J call TRBJ2-6, with no clear D. Germline lookup yields CDR1 MNHEY and CDR2 SVGAGI. The germline V and J ends were trimmed by 5 bases and 0 bases, with 5 bases remaining between them. The CDR3 runs 14 residues. The DNA of the CDR3 is TGTGCCAGCAGTCCTATCTCTGGGGCCAACGTCCTGACTTTC. Translating it yields CASSPISGANVLTF.

This clone came up once. The chain couples TRBV19 to TRBJ2-3, with TRBD2 matching over 12 bases. V lost 7 bases, J lost 4 bases, and 3 bases stayed unmatched. Germline V lookup: CDR1 LNHDA, CDR2 SQIVND (reference sequence). The CDR3 loop spans 14 amino acids. CDR3 DNA: TGTGCCAGTACCCTAGCGGGAGGGGCAGATACGCAGTATTTT. This codes for CASTLAGGADTQYF.

The genes are TRBV27 and TRBJ1-2; perhaps TRBD1 as D (5 bases). The germline V gene encodes CDR1 MNHEY and CDR2 SMNVEV (reference sequence). Trimming took 4 bases from V and 0 from J, leaving 12 bases between them. This CDR3 contains 15 residues. CDR3 bases: TGTGCCAGCAGTTCCGCGGGGGGTCCTAACTATGGCTACACCTTC. It is translated as CASSSAGGPNYGYTF.

The chain couples TRBV5-1 to TRBJ1-1; 7 bases agree with TRBD1. V dropped 2 bases and J dropped 4; count of bases not matched to a gene: 8. Germline V CDR1 and CDR2: SGHRS, YFSETQ. The CDR3 has 15 amino acids. The CDR3, as DNA: TGCGCCAGCAGCTTCGACAGGGCGGCTGGCACTGAAGCTTTCTTT. It yields the protein CASSFDRAAGTEAFF.

This rearrangement joins TRBV6-5 to TRBJ1-2; possibly TRBD1 for D (5 bases). There are 16 residues in the CDR3. In germline, CDR1 is MNHEY, CDR2 SVGAGI. V was trimmed by 4 bases and J by 0 bases, leaving 15 bases between them. CDR3 protein: CASSSGAQESNYGYTF. For the CDR3, the DNA is TGTGCCAGCAGTTCTGGGGCACAGGAATCTAACTATGGCTACACCTTC.

This clone was counted between two and nine times. The CDR3 DNA sequence: TGTGCCAGCAGTGGGACAGGGAGTTCTTATGGCTACACCTTC. Residues: CASSGTGSSYGYTF. The V call is TRBV2, the J call TRBJ1-2, with 8 bases fitting TRBD1. Germline assignment: CDR1 SNHLY and CDR2 FYNNEI. The CDR3 runs 14 residues. J gave up 5 bases and V 4 bases, and 6 bases lay outside the gene matches.

The chain carries TRBV19 and TRBJ1-6; D perhaps matches TRBD1 (6 bases). The V gene's germline CDR1 is LNHDA and CDR2 SQIVND (reference sequence). Trimming shortened V by 3 bases and J by 0 bases, and 27 bases separated the two germline ends. This CDR3 comprises 22 residues. This chain's CDR3 is CASSIKPKLRDNRSSYNSPLHF. For the CDR3, the DNA is TGTGCCAGTAGTATCAAACCCAAACTCCGGGACAACCGGAGCTCCTATAATTCACCCCTCCACTTT.

V usage is TRBV2 and J usage is TRBJ1-6; D remains ambiguous. Germline CDR1 is SNHLY and CDR2 is FYNNEI. V lost 10 bases to trimming and J lost 7 bases, with 14 bases between them. CDR3 length: 13 residues. CDR3 nucleotide sequence: TGTGCCACCGCCCGGGGTGACAATTCACCCCTCCACTTT. Its translation is CATARGDNSPLHF.